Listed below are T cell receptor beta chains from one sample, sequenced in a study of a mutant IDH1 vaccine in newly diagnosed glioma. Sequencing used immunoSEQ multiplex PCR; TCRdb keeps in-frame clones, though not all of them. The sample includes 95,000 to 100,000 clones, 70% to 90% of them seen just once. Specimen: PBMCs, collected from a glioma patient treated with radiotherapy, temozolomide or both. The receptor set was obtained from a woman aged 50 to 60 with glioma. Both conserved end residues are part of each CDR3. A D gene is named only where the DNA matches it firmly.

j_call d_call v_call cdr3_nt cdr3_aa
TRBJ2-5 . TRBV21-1 TGTGCCAGCAGCAAACTAGCGGGCCAGGAGACCCAGTACTTC CASSKLAGQETQYF
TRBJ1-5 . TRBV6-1 TGTGCCAGCAGTGAATCTACAGGGAACAATCAGCCCCAGCATTTT CASSESTGNNQPQHF
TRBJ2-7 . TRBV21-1 TGTGCCAGCAGCAAAGCGCTTTCGGGCGGGAGGGCCTGCTACGAGCAGTACTTC CASSKALSGGRACYEQYF
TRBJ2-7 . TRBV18 TGTGCCAGCTCACCACCTTCCAGGAACTACGAGCAGTACTTC CASSPPSRNYEQYF
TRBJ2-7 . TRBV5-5 TGTGCCAGCAGCTTTAGTGGTCAGGCCAGTCTAACCTACGAGCAGTACTTC CASSFSGQASLTYEQYF
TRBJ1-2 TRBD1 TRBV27 TGTGCCAGCAGTTTATTAGGGGGCGCGAACTATGGCTACACCTTC CASSLLGGANYGYTF
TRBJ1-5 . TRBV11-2 TGTGCCAGCAGCTTAGTTGGGGGTCAGCCCCAGCATTTT CASSLVGGQPQHF
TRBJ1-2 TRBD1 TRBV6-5 TGTGCCAGCAGTACACAGGGGGCTAACTATGGCTACACCTTC CASSTQGANYGYTF
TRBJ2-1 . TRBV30 TGTGCCTGGACCTCAGGGTTAGGGGAGCAGTTCTTC CAWTSGLGEQFF
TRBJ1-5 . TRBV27 TGTGCCAGCAGTTTATCAGCGGGGAATAGCAATCAGCCCCAGCATTTT CASSLSAGNSNQPQHF
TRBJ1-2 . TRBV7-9 TGTGCCAGCAGCTTAGCGGAGGGGGTTGATGGCTACACCTTC CASSLAEGVDGYTF
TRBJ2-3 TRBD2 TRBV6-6 TGTGCCAGCAGCAGTTGGGGGGGTGGAGATACGCAGTATTTT CASSSWGGGDTQYF
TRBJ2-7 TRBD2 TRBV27 TGTGCCAGCAGTGGAGGACTAGCGGCCTCCTACGAGCAGTACTTC CASSGGLAASYEQYF
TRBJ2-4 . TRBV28 TGTGCCAGCACAAGGACAGCCGGATCCAAAAACATTCAGTACTTC CASTRTAGSKNIQYF
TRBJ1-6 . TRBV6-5 TGTGCCAGCAGTTACGGACTGAGCTCCTATAATTCACCCCTCCACTTT CASSYGLSSYNSPLHF